This passage covers 25 T cell receptor beta chains from one sample sequenced in a study of persistence of HIV-infected CD4 T cells. The immunoSEQ assay was version 4, run in survey mode. The method was immunoSEQ multiplex PCR; TCRdb's version includes in-frame clones alone and lacks a portion of them. The sample yields approximately 39,000 clones, 82% seen once. What these receptors recognize is not known. The stimulus was an HIV-1 Gag 15-mer peptide pool, approximately 0.93 ug/peptide/mL. Sorted nonresponding memory CD4+ T cells were CD40L-negative, CD69-negative, CD45RO-high. This sample comprised cultured CD4+ T cells from PBMCs, obtained from a patient who received antiretroviral therapy. These receptors were collected from an adult with HIV. The donor label of this sample is uncertain.

This chain joins TRBV5-4 and TRBJ2-5, with 9 bases that match TRBD2. CDR3 length equals 16 residues. Unmatched junction bases numbered 5, after V lost 0 bases and J lost 2 bases. In germline, CDR1 is SGHNT, CDR2 YYREEE (reference sequence). CDR3 sequence: CASSLGGLAGQETQYF. The CDR3 bases are TGTGCCAGCAGCTTGGGGGGACTAGCTGGGCAAGAGACCCAGTACTTC.

The genes are TRBV9 and TRBJ2-6; D might be TRBD1 (5 bases). The CDR3 extends over 17 amino acids. The ends were cut back, 1 base at V and 0 bases at J, with 11 bases in the middle. Germline CDR1 is SGDLS and CDR2 is YYNGEE. CDR3 in amino acids: CASSVQGRGSGANVLTF. The CDR3 coding sequence is TGTGCCAGCAGCGTACAGGGAAGGGGCTCTGGGGCCAACGTCCTGACTTTC.

The chain joins TRBV5-4 to TRBJ1-1; 12 bases map to TRBD1. Germline loops: CDR1 SGHNT, CDR2 YYREEE (reference sequence). The J segment lost 11 bases and the V segment lost 0 bases, leaving 5 bases of the junction unmatched. The CDR3 length is 14 residues. For the CDR3, the DNA is TGTGCCAGCAGCTTGGCCGGGACAGGGGGCTATGCTTTCTTT. Protein: CASSLAGTGGYAFF.

V gene TRBV25-1 combines with J gene TRBJ1-2, with D perhaps matching TRBD1 (6 bases). The germline V gene encodes CDR1 MGHDK and CDR2 SYGVNS. The CDR3 covers 14 residues. The V gene lost 4 bases and the J gene lost 3 bases, with 12 bases spanning the gap. The CDR3 DNA is TGTGCCAGCAGTGGAGGTACAGGGTACTATGGCTACACCTTC. Translation: CASSGGTGYYGYTF.

This sequence joins TRBV6-4 and TRBJ2-3; D gene ambiguous. CDR1 and CDR2 (germline): MRHNA, SNTAGT. V lost 3 bases, J lost 1 base, and 5 bases lay in between. The CDR3 extends over 13 amino acids. CDR3 sequence reads: CASSESRTDTQYF. CDR3 DNA sequence: TGTGCCAGCAGTGAAAGCCGCACAGATACGCAGTATTTT.

The chain has TRBV5-1 and TRBJ2-7; TRBD1 aligns across 8 bases. Germline CDR1 SGHRS, CDR2 YFSETQ. This CDR3 has 16 residues. Trimming at V came to 4 bases and at J to 0 bases, leaving 9 bases not matched to a gene. The CDR3 DNA reads as TGCGCCAGCAGCGCAGGGGACAGGTCCCGCTCCTACGAGCAGTACTTC. Translating it yields CASSAGDRSRSYEQYF. Supplemented by reference TRBV5-1 and TRBJ2-7, the full variable domain reads KAGVTQTPRYLIKTRGQQVTLSCSPISGHRSVSWYQQTPGQGLQFLFEYFSETQRNKGNFPGRFSGRQFSNSRSEMNVSTLELGDSALYLCASSAGDRSRSYEQYFGPGTRLTVT.

The chain joins TRBV13 to TRBJ2-3, with 11 bases matching TRBD2. The CDR3 has 16 residues. The V and J ends lost 2 bases and 5 bases, in that order; junction bases with no gene match: 6. The V gene's germline CDR1 is PRHDT and CDR2 FYEKMQ (reference sequence). DNA of the CDR3: TGTGCCAGCAGCTTAACCCTAGCGGGGGGAAAAGATACGCAGTATTTT. Translated, it gives CASSLTLAGGKDTQYF. Filled out from reference TRBV13 and TRBJ2-3, the complete variable domain reads AAGVIQSPRHLIKEKRETATLKCYPIPRHDTVYWYQQGPGQDPQFLISFYEKMQSDKGSIPDRFSAQQFSDYHSELNMSSLELGDSALYFCASSLTLAGGKDTQYFGPGTRLTVL.

This rearrangement joins TRBV3-1 (or the pseudogene TRBV3-2) to TRBJ2-7; D perhaps matches TRBD1 (6 bases). V was shortened by 6 bases and J by 5 bases, with 17 bases between the two germline ends. The V gene's germline CDR1 is LGHDT and CDR2 YNNKEL (reference sequence). The length of the CDR3 is 14 residues. The CDR3 DNA reads as TGTGCCAGCAGTCAGGGGTATCCGGGCCACGAGCAGTACTTC. It is translated as CASSQGYPGHEQYF.

This clone came up a few times. The rearrangement links TRBV5-4 to TRBJ1-1; 10 positions match TRBD1. Germline loops: CDR1 SGHNT, CDR2 YYREEE (reference sequence). The CDR3 loop spans 13 amino acids. V dropped 4 bases and J dropped 4; count of bases not matched to a gene: 1. The CDR3: CASSGTGATEAFF. In DNA, the CDR3 is TGTGCCAGCAGCGGGACAGGGGCCACTGAAGCTTTCTTT.

The gene calls are TRBV12-3 or TRBV12-4 and TRBJ1-1; unclear D gene. The V end was cut by 4 bases, the J end by 1 base, with 4 bases between. The CDR3 runs to 12 residues. The CDR3 loop reads CASSSWNTEAFF. In DNA, the CDR3 is TGTGCCAGCAGTTCTTGGAACACTGAAGCTTTCTTT.

This chain connects TRBV29-1 to TRBJ1-1; D call uncertain. Germline CDR1 and CDR2: SQVTM and ANQGSEA. This CDR3 is built from 13 residues. Trimming cost V 4 bases and J 3 bases, with 12 bases left between them. CDR3 nucleotide sequence: TGCAGCGTTGGGCAGGCGCGTTACACTGAAGCTTTCTTT. Encoded protein: CSVGQARYTEAFF. The variable domain in full, completed from reference TRBV29-1 and TRBJ1-1, reads SAVISQKPSRDICQRGTSLTIQCQVDSQVTMMFWYRQQPGQSLTLIATANQGSEATYESGFVIDKFPISRPNLTFSTLTVSNMSPEDSSIYLCSVGQARYTEAFFGQGTRLTVV.

The chain has TRBV3-1 (or the pseudogene TRBV3-2) and TRBJ2-7; the match to TRBD2 covers 8 bases. V was clipped by 1 base and J by 3 bases; unmatched bases: 8. The length of the CDR3 is 16 residues. Germline lookup yields CDR1 LGHDT and CDR2 YNNKEL (reference sequence). Here the CDR3 reads CASSQGSAGGNYEQYF. CDR3 coding DNA: TGTGCCAGCAGCCAAGGATCGGCGGGGGGAAACTACGAGCAGTACTTC.

The chain recombines TRBV18 with TRBJ1-2; no reliable D call. Germline V CDR1 and CDR2: KGHSH, LQKENI. V lost 6 bases to trimming and J lost 2 bases, with 10 bases between them. The CDR3 spans 13 residues. Here the CDR3 DNA reads TGTGCCAGCTCCGACCCTCGAAACTATGGCTACACCTTC. Amino acids: CASSDPRNYGYTF. The whole variable domain, remainder taken from reference TRBV18 and TRBJ1-2, is NAGVMQNPRHLVRRRGQEARLRCSPMKGHSHVYWYRQLPEEGLKFMVYLQKENIIDESGMPKERFSAEFPKEGPSILRIQQVVRGDSAAYFCASSDPRNYGYTFGSGTRLTVV.

CDR3 residues: CASSGTGTANYGYTF. CDR3 sequence (DNA): TGTGCCAGCAGCGGGACAGGGACAGCTAACTATGGCTACACCTTC. The rearrangement links TRBV27 to TRBJ1-2; 9 bases align to TRBD1. The CDR3 length is 15 residues. In germline, CDR1 is MNHEY, CDR2 SMNVEV (reference sequence). Trimming cost V 6 bases and J 0 bases; bases outside gene matches: 5.

This chain links TRBV30 with TRBJ1-1; 8 bases match TRBD1. CDR1 is GTSNPN and CDR2 is SVGIG in the germline V gene (reference sequence). Unmatched junction bases numbered 11, after V lost 0 bases and J lost 5 bases. CDR3 length: 16 amino acids. CDR3: CAWSVIFGQGGTEAFF. CDR3 coding DNA: TGTGCCTGGAGTGTCATTTTCGGACAGGGAGGGACTGAAGCTTTCTTT.

The J gene is TRBJ1-2, the V gene TRBV5-1, with 10 bases fitting TRBD1. After removal of 4 bases from V and 0 bases from J, the junction contained 6 bases not matched to a gene. This CDR3 comprises 16 residues. Per germline, CDR1 SGHRS and CDR2 YFSETQ. The CDR3 bases are TGCGCCAGCAGCCCGACAGGGGGCGCCCCTAACTATGGCTACACCTTC. Its translation is CASSPTGGAPNYGYTF.

The rearrangement joins TRBV15 to TRBJ2-7; D tentatively reads TRBD1 or TRBD2 (5 bases each). V lost 5 bases and J 5 bases, leaving 16 bases between the germline ends. Germline V gene sequence: CDR1 LNHNV, CDR2 YYDKDF (reference sequence). This CDR3 comprises 14 residues. DNA for the CDR3: TGTGCCACCAGCTCCATGCTGGGGGTGGACGAGCAGTACTTC. Encoded protein: CATSSMLGVDEQYF.

The chain's CDR3 is CASSARLAGNTDTQYF. The CDR3, as DNA: TGTGCCAGCAGCGCCCGACTAGCGGGCAACACAGATACGCAGTATTTT. The chain has TRBV3-1 (or the pseudogene TRBV3-2) and TRBJ2-3; 10 nucleotides align to TRBD2. V lost 5 bases and J lost 2; bases outside the gene matches: 7. The CDR3 is 16 amino acids. Per germline, CDR1 LGHDT and CDR2 YNNKEL (reference sequence).

A note on this clone: At one of its ends the junction is not consistent with the germline gene, which may arise from a read error. Here the CDR3 reads CASSLEDRGFLHF. Written as DNA, the CDR3 is TGTGCCAGCAGCTTAGAGGACAGGGGTTTCCTACACTTC. The V call is TRBV7-6, the J call TRBJ1-2; 9 positions match TRBD1. Germline loops: CDR1 SGHVS, CDR2 FNYEAQ. This CDR3 has 13 amino acids.

This clone has just one count. The chain has TRBV6-5 and TRBJ1-1; D remains ambiguous. Germline CDR1 MNHEY, CDR2 SVGAGI. V was cut by 5 bases and J by 1 base, with 11 bases left in between. The CDR3 sequence is 14 residues long. The CDR3 protein is CASSPAGQNTEAFF. CDR3 bases: TGTGCCAGCAGTCCCGCCGGGCAGAACACTGAAGCTTTCTTT.

This clone has only a few counts. This sequence joins TRBV6-1 and TRBJ2-7; the D gene is possibly TRBD1 (5 bases). This CDR3 has 13 amino acids. CDR1 is MNHNS, CDR2 SASEGT, per germline. The V end lost 3 bases, the J end lost 2 bases, and 8 bases lay between the germline ends. The CDR3 protein is CASSERQTYEQYV. The DNA for the CDR3 is TGTGCCAGCAGTGAGCGACAGACCTACGAGCAGTACGTC.

The V and J genes are TRBV2 and TRBJ1-1, with a tentative D call TRBD1 (5 bases). V lost 6 bases, J lost 5 bases, and 16 bases lay in between. This CDR3 is built from 14 residues. Germline V lookup: CDR1 SNHLY, CDR2 FYNNEI. CDR3 region: CASREGSIGTEAFF. CDR3 DNA: TGTGCCAGCAGGGAGGGGTCAATTGGAACTGAAGCTTTCTTT. The variable domain in full, completed from reference TRBV2 and TRBJ1-1, reads EPEVTQTPSHQVTQMGQEVILRCVPISNHLYFYWYRQILGQKVEFLVSFYNNEISEKSEIFDDQFSVERPDGSNFTLKIRSTKLEDSAMYFCASREGSIGTEAFFGQGTRLTVV.

J is TRBJ2-1 and V is TRBV5-1; the D gene is possibly TRBD2 (6 bases). Germline V lookup: CDR1 SGHRS, CDR2 YFSETQ. The CDR3 has 15 amino acids. The V gene lost 0 bases and the J gene lost 4 bases, with 11 bases spanning the gap. CDR3 sequence reads: CASSLGGTSYNEQFF. The DNA for the CDR3 is TGCGCCAGCAGCTTGGGCGGGACTTCTTACAATGAGCAGTTCTTC. The full variable domain, rest sourced from reference TRBV5-1 and TRBJ2-1, is KAGVTQTPRYLIKTRGQQVTLSCSPISGHRSVSWYQQTPGQGLQFLFEYFSETQRNKGNFPGRFSGRQFSNSRSEMNVSTLELGDSALYLCASSLGGTSYNEQFFGPGTRLTVL.

The J gene is TRBJ1-1, the V gene TRBV30; no firm D call. The V end lost 0 bases, the J end lost 11 bases, and 13 bases lay between the germline ends. This CDR3 contains 12 residues. Germline values: CDR1 GTSNPN, CDR2 SVGIG (reference sequence). In nucleotides, the CDR3 is TGTGCCTGGAGTGTACTTCTGCCTGGGGCTTTCTTT. Translated: CAWSVLLPGAFF.

The genes are TRBV7-2 and TRBJ1-2, with D possibly being TRBD1 (5 bases). V was cut by 5 bases and J by 6 bases, with 22 bases left in between. Germline values: CDR1 SGHTA, CDR2 FQGNSA. The CDR3 is 16 amino acids. CDR3 DNA sequence: TGTGCCAGCAGCCAAACCTGGACCGGGACCCGAAATGGCTACACCTTC. It is translated as CASSQTWTGTRNGYTF.